Listed below are T cell receptor beta chains from one sample, sequenced in a study of T cell responses to AZD1222 COVID-19 vaccine. Produced via immunoSEQ multiplex PCR; TCRdb's table is partial and in-frame only. The repertoire includes 120,000 to 150,000 clones, about 90% of them detected once, and 7.5% to 9.5% sits in the top ten. The sample consisted of peripheral blood, taken 28 days after the second dose of the MenACWY control vaccine. These receptor sequences come from an adult who received the MenACWY meningococcal vaccine as a control. Both conserved end residues are part of each CDR3. Fields, in order: clone size, J gene, D gene, V gene, CDR3 DNA, CDR3 protein. A D gene is named only where the DNA matches it firmly. A clone size is listed for some rows: how often the clone was seen (once, few, many), or a class if it is expanded.

size: few; J: TRBJ2-3; D: -; V: TRBV27; DNA: TGTGCCAGCCCCCGGAAAGCGGTTTGCACAGATACGCAGTATTTT; CDR3: CASPRKAVCTDTQYF
size: -; J: TRBJ2-5; D: -; V: TRBV4-1; DNA: TGCGCCAGCAGCCAAGGGGCAGGGGGGTTGAGAGAGACCCAGTACTTC; CDR3: CASSQGAGGLRETQYF
size: -; J: TRBJ1-2; D: -; V: TRBV6-6; DNA: TGTGCCAGCAGTACCGCCAGGGGCCCCTATGGCTACACCTTC; CDR3: CASSTARGPYGYTF
size: -; J: TRBJ2-5; D: -; V: TRBV6-5; DNA: TGTGCCAGCAGTTCTAAAGGAGGGGGTTTAGGAGAGACCCAGTACTTC; CDR3: CASSSKGGGLGETQYF
size: -; J: TRBJ1-5; D: -; V: TRBV24-1; DNA: TGTGCCACCAGTGATGACAGCTCGAGCAATCAGCCCCAGCATTTT; CDR3: CATSDDSSSNQPQHF
size: -; J: TRBJ1-5; D: -; V: TRBV19; DNA: TGTGCCAGTAGTAATTGGGGGAGCAATCAGCCCCAGCATTTT; CDR3: CASSNWGSNQPQHF
size: -; J: TRBJ1-2; D: -; V: TRBV19; DNA: TGTGCCAGTAGTAAGTTGGGGGACTGGGCGCATGGCTACACCTTC; CDR3: CASSKLGDWAHGYTF
size: once; J: TRBJ2-3; D: -; V: TRBV5-1; DNA: TGCGCCAGCAGCTTGGATGCAGGGGGCACAGATACGCAGTATTTT; CDR3: CASSLDAGGTDTQYF
size: -; J: TRBJ1-5; D: -; V: TRBV6-1; DNA: TGTGCCAGCAGTGAAGAATTCGCAGGGGCGCGACAGCCCCAGCATTTT; CDR3: CASSEEFAGARQPQHF
size: -; J: TRBJ1-2; D: -; V: TRBV25-1; DNA: TGTGCCAGCAGTGAAAGCGGCAGGCCGCAAGGCTACACCTTC; CDR3: CASSESGRPQGYTF
size: -; J: TRBJ2-1; D: TRBD2; V: TRBV30; DNA: TGTGCCTGGGAAGCTAGCGGGGGGTTGGATGAGCAGTTCTTC; CDR3: CAWEASGGLDEQFF
size: -; J: TRBJ1-5; D: TRBD1; V: TRBV19; DNA: TGTGCCAGTAGTTTTCCGGGACAGGGATCTTCTAGCAATCAGCCCCAGCATTTT; CDR3: CASSFPGQGSSSNQPQHF
size: -; J: TRBJ1-5; D: TRBD1; V: TRBV7-8; DNA: TGTGCCAGCAGCTTAAACACAGGGGGCGAAGGCAATCAGCCCCAGCATTTT; CDR3: CASSLNTGGEGNQPQHF
size: -; J: TRBJ2-1; D: -; V: TRBV29-1; DNA: TGCAGCGTTGAACGGCGACGTGAGCAGTTCTTC; CDR3: CSVERRREQFF
size: -; J: TRBJ2-1; D: -; V: TRBV7-9; DNA: TGTGCCAGCAGCAGACCCGACACGAACAATGAGCAGTTCTTC; CDR3: CASSRPDTNNEQFF
size: -; J: TRBJ1-5; D: -; V: TRBV5-3; DNA: TGTGCCAGAAGCTCGAACGACCGAGAGGTCAATCAGCCCCAGCATTTT; CDR3: CARSSNDREVNQPQHF
size: -; J: TRBJ2-1; D: -; V: TRBV27; DNA: TGTGCCAGCAGTTTATCCAGGGCAGGTCCACCCTACAATGAGCAGTTCTTC; CDR3: CASSLSRAGPPYNEQFF
size: -; J: TRBJ2-2; D: TRBD1; V: TRBV15; DNA: TGTGCCACCAGCAGAGACCAGACAGGGCTCACCGGGGAGCTGTTTTTT; CDR3: CATSRDQTGLTGELFF